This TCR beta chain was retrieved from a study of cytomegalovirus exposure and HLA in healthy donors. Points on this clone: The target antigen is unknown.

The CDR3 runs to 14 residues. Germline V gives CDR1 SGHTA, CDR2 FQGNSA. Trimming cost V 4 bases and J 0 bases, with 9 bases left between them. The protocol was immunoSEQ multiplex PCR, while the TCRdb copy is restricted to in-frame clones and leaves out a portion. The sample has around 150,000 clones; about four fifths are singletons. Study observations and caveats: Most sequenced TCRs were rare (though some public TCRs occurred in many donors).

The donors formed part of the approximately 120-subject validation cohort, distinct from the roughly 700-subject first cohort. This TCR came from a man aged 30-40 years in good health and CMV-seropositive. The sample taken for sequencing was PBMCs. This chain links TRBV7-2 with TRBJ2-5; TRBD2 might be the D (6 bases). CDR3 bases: TGTGCCAGCAGCTCCCGGGAGAACCAAGAGACCCAGTACTTC. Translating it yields CASSSRENQETQYF. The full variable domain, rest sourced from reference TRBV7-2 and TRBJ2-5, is GAGVSQSPSNKVTEKGKDVELRCDPISGHTALYWYRQSLGQGLEFLIYFQGNSAPDKSGLPSDRFSAERTGGSVSTLTIQRTQQEDSAVYLCASSSRENQETQYFGPGTRLLVL.